This T cell receptor beta chain was sequenced in a study of beta chain features in type 1 diabetes. A sort by CD45RO/CCR7/CD25/CD127/CD95/CD27 yielded CD4+ naive, central memory, regulatory and stem cell-like memory cells. Whole-study findings and limits: Reads derived from cDNA could over-represent cells showing high TCR expression. Moderate yet significant TCRB CDR3 shortening was seen in Type 1 diabetes patients in all four CD4+ subsets. Junctions at VDJ sites from type 1 diabetes patients had fewer insertions and more deletions.

Since all of the isolated RNA was reverse transcribed, expressed TCRB transcripts were what got sequenced. The data were produced by immunoSEQ multiplex PCR, yet TCRdb's version contains in-frame clones alone and is incomplete. The profile shows 250,000 to 300,000 clones, around 24% of them singletons. Trimming shortened V by 2 bases and J by 3 bases, and 3 bases separated the two germline ends. The length of the CDR3 is 11 residues. Germline lookup yields CDR1 GTSNPN and CDR2 SVGIG (reference sequence). This clone turned up a few times. What it binds is unknown. Other DNA sequences within the sample encode an identical CDR3.

This clonotype was sampled from a woman between 25 and 40 years old with type 1 diabetes. The chain uses TRBV30 and TRBJ2-3; no reliable D call. The sequenced material came from naive CD4+ T cells from blood. For the CDR3, the DNA is TGTGCCTGGAGTCGGACAGATACGCAGTATTTT. Protein sequence: CAWSRTDTQYF.